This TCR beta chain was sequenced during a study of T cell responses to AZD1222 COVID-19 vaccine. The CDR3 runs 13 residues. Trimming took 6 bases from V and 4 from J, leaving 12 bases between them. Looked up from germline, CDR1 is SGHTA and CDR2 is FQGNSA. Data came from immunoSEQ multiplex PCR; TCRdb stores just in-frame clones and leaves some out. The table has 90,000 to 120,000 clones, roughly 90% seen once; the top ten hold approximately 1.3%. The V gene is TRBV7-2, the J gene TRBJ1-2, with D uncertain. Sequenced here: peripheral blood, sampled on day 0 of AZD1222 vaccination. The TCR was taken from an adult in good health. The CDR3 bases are TGTGCCAGCAGGACGGAAGGGAGCTATGGCTACACCTTC. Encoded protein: CASRTEGSYGYTF.